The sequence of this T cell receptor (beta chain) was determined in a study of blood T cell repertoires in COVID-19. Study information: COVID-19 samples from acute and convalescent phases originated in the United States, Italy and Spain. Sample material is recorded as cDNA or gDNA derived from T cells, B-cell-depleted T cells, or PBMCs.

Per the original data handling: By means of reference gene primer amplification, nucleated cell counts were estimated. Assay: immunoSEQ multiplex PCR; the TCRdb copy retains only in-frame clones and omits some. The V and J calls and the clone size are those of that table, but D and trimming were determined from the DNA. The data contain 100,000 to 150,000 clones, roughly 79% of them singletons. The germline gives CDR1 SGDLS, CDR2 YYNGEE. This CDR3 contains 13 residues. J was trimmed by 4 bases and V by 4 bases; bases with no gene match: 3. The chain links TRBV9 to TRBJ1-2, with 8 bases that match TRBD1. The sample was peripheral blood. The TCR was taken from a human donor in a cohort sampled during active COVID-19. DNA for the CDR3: TGTGCCAGCAGCCCCACAGGGGGCTATGGCTACACCTTC. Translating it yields CASSPTGGYGYTF.